This T cell receptor beta chain was documented in a study of post-analysis software for immune sequencing data (dated by TCRdb to about 2015). About the study as a whole: Disease courses on record covered relapsing-remitting, secondary progressive and progressive-relapsing multiple sclerosis, though some patients had no subtype annotation. The multiple sclerosis patient repertoires were compared with approximately 11 previously published healthy control repertoires from donors aged roughly 6 to 27 years. A subset of samples was prepared in parallel using single-end sample barcoding, then pooled and co-amplified after Illumina adapter ligation. What the work shows at the level of the full study, not this receptor alone: Patients showed significantly higher frequencies than controls for about 5 TRBV segments, among them TRBV5-6, TRBV5-1 and TRBV20-1. Multiple sclerosis patients had significantly lower normalized Chao1 diversity than controls, a result that suggests substantial peripheral T-cell clonal expansion. Direct clustering with F measure showed strong co-clustering of samples prepared in the same batch, prompting a batch-effect correction. The multiple sclerosis patient group was slightly younger than the control group.

Libraries were built with PCR. Sequenced using an Illumina HiSeq 2500. To reduce PCR and sequencing biases, unique molecular identifiers were incorporated into the TCR beta cDNA libraries. Some 500,000 cDNA molecules were obtained per 1 to 10 million input T cells, so each molecule approximated one T cell. The same protocol used for the earlier healthy control dataset was applied to prepare and sequence the patient libraries. Samples belonging to the same batch were prepared together, multiplexed and sequenced on a shared HiSeq lane. The authors' analysis ran thus. Raw barcoded reads were processed with MIGEC, and single-read molecular identifier groups were discarded before consensus assembly and CDR3 extraction. Clonotype tables were post-analysed with VDJtools, and diversity was normalized by down-sampling all datasets to the smallest sample size. To correct batch-related cross-sample contamination, repertoire overlap clustering matched CDR3 amino acid sequences but not nucleotide sequences. In TCRdb, the public reads were trimmed at Q25 with fastp and aligned with MiXCR, with productive beta chains retained. Entries are consolidated by CDR3 protein sequence, retaining the most common genes and DNA. None of the V and J calls come from the authors' own analysis; TCRdb made them. The sample profile shows some 700,000 distinct CDR3 sequences; over 45% of them were found once. 11% of the sample belongs to the ten largest clones.

In regard to this clonotype: Its antigen specificity is not known. No base quality values were provided; no much bigger clone lies one nucleotide off.

From the germline V gene, CDR1 is SGHTA and CDR2 is FQGNSA. Ends trimmed: V by 2 bases, J by 7 bases; bases unmatched to a gene: 12. Measured from the cysteine to the phenylalanine, the CDR3 is 16 residues long. Kept here is only the CDR3 DNA, which spans 48 bases and is read in frame from base 1. To demonstrate the VDJtools post-analysis software, TCR beta repertoires were profiled from the peripheral blood of more than 10 young patients with multiple sclerosis. The multiple sclerosis patients were children and adolescents ranging in age from roughly 6 to 15 years. The sequenced sample was blood. The V gene is TRBV7-2 and the J gene is TRBJ1-2, with 8 bases matching TRBD1. The source is a girl aged 2 to 10 with multiple sclerosis. The DNA reads as follows: TGTGCCAGCAGCTTATTCGGGCGACAGGGGAGTGGTGGCTACACCTTC. This yields the protein CASSLFGRQGSGGYTF.